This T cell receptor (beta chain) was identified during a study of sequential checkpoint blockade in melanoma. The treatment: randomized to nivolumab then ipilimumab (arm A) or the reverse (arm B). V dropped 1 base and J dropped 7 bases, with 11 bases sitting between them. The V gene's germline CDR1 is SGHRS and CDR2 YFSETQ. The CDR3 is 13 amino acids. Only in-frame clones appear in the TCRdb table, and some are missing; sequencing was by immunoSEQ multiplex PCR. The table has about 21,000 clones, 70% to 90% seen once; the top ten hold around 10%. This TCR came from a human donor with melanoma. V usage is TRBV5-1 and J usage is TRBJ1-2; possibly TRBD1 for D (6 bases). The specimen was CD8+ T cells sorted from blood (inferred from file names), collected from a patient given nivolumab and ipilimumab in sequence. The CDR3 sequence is CASSLSSGVGYTF. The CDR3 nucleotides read TGCGCCAGCAGCTTGAGTTCAGGGGTTGGCTACACCTTC.